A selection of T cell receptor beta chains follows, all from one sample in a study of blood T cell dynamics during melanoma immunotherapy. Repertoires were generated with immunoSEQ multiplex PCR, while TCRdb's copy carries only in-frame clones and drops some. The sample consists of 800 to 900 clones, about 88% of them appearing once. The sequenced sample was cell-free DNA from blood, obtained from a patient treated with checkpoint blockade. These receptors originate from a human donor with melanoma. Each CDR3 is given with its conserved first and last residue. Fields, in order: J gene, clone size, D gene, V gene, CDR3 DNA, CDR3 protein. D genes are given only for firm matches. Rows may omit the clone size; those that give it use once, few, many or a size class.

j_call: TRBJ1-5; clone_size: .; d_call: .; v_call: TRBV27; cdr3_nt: TGTGCCAGCAGTAGCTACCGGGACACATTTAGCAATCAGCCCCAGCATTTT; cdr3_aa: CASSSYRDTFSNQPQHF
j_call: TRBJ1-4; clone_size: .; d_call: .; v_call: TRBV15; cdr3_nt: TGTGCCACAAAGGCTACAGTCACTCTGAGGGAAAAACTGTTTTTT; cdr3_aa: CATKATVTLREKLFF
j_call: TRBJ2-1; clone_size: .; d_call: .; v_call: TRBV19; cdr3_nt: TGTGCCAGCCTATCCCTGGTTGGGGAACGTGAGCAGTTCTTC; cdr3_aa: CASLSLVGEREQFF
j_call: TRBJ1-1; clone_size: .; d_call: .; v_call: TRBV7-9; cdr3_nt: TGTGCCAGCAGCTTAAATGGGGATCTAGTGGCTGAAGCTTTCTTT; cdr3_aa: CASSLNGDLVAEAFF
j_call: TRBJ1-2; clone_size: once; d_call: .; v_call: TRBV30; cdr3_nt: TGTGCCTGGACGCCCCGGGGAAACTATGGCTACACCTTC; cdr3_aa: CAWTPRGNYGYTF
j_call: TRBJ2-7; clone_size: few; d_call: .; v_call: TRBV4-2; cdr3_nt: TGTGCCAGCAGCCAAGATCGAACGGACCTCCCCTACGAGCAGTACTTC; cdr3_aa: CASSQDRTDLPYEQYF
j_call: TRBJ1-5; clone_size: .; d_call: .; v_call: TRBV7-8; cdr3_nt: TGTGCCAGCAGCTTATCGTCTGGCGTAGGACCTGGCAATCAGCCCCAGCATTTT; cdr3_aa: CASSLSSGVGPGNQPQHF
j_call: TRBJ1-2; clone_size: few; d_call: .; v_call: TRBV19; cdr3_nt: TGTGCCAGTAACGACTATGGCTACACCTTC; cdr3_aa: CASNDYGYTF
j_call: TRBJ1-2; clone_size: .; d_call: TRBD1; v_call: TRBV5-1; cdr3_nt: TGCGCCAGCAGGGACCGGGACAGACGTTCCACGTTCTATGGCTACACCTTC; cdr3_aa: CASRDRDRRSTFYGYTF
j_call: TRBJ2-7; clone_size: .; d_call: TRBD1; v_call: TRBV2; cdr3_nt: TGTGCCAGCAGTGAAGTGGGGGTAGGGACAGGAGCCTACGAGCAGTACTTC; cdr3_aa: CASSEVGVGTGAYEQYF
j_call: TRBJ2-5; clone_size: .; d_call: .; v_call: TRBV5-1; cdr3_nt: TGCGCCAGCAGCTTCATCACCGGCGGGCTAGAGACCCAGTACTTC; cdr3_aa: CASSFITGGLETQYF
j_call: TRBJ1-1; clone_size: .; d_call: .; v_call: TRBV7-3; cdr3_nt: TGTGCCAGCAGCCAAAACAGGGAAACTGAAGCTTTCTTT; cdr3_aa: CASSQNRETEAFF
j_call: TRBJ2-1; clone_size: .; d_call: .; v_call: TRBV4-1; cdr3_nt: TGCGCCAGCAGCCTTGCTAGCGATTCCCCATCCTACAATGAGCAGTTCTTC; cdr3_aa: CASSLASDSPSYNEQFF
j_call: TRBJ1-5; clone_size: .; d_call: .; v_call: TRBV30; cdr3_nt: TGTGCCTGGAGTGTAAAGGTGGCAGGGAGGAACAATCAGCCCCAGCATTTT; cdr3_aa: CAWSVKVAGRNNQPQHF
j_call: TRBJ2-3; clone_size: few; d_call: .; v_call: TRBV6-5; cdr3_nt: TGTGCCAGCAGTTATTACCCCTTAACAGATACGCAGTATTTT; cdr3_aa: CASSYYPLTDTQYF
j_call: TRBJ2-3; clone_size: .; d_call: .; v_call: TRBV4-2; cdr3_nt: TGTGCCAGCAGCCAAGATTTCGGGAGCGCAGATACGCAGTATTTT; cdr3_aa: CASSQDFGSADTQYF
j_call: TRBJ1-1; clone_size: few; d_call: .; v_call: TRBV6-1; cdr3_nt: TGTGCCAGCAGGAGTGAAGCTTTCTTT; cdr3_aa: CASRSEAFF
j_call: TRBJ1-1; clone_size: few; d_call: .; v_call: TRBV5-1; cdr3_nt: TGCGCCAGCAGCGGTCCAGGGACGAACACTGAAGCTTTCTTT; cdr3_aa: CASSGPGTNTEAFF
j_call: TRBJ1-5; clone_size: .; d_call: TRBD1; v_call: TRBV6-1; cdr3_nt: TGTGCCAGCAGTGAAGGGACAGGGGGCGATCAGCCCCAGCATTTT; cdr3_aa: CASSEGTGGDQPQHF
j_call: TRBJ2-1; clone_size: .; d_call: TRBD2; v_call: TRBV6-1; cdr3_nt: TGTGCCAGCAGTGAGGTAGCGGGAGGGCTCCTATCGGAGCAGTTCTTC; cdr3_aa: CASSEVAGGLLSEQFF
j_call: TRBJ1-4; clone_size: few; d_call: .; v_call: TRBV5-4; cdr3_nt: TGTGCCAGCAGCGGAAAGGACGGTAGTGAAAAACTGTTTTTT; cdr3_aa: CASSGKDGSEKLFF
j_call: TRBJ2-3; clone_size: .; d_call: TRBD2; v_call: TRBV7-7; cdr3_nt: TGTGCTAGCAGCTTATTCCCCGAGCGGGGGGGCAGCACAGATACGCAGTATTTT; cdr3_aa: CASSLFPERGGSTDTQYF